In its sample, the clone carrying this TCR beta chain was seen many times. The antigen remains unidentified. This sample was taken from a study of prognosis after radiotherapy for stage I lung cancer. Turning to the study itself: Stage I non-small cell lung cancer patients were enrolled in Nanjing, China. This enrollment took place between 2018 and 2019. After radiotherapy, some 15 showed no significant progression while several developed distant metastases (median roughly 7 months). Whole-study results and caveats: Counted unique TCR clones declined after stereotactic body radiation therapy (median roughly 9,900 versus 7,200).

Researchers used two-round multiplex PCR to amplify TCR beta CDR3 starting from genomic DNA. Primers were specific to each TRBV and TRBJ gene in first-round PCR. Universal primers were used for second-round PCR. TCRdb itself ran the multiplex PCR reads through MiXCR, one entry per CDR3 protein. The repertoire holds tens of thousands of distinct CDR3 sequences, with roughly 49% as singletons. Specimen: PBMCs, collected before or after stereotactic body radiation therapy (not recorded which). The TCR originated in a donor aged 50 or older with non-small cell lung cancer.

The CDR3 spells CASSLNPPAASSYGYTF. CDR3 coding DNA: TGTGCCAGCAGCTTAAACCCCCCCGCCGCCTCTAGCTATGGCTACACCTTC. The chain combines TRBV7-3 with TRBJ1-2; no reliable D call. The CDR3 sequence is 17 residues long. Trimming took 1 base from V and 4 from J, leaving 19 bases between them. Germline values: CDR1 SGHTA, CDR2 FQGTGA.